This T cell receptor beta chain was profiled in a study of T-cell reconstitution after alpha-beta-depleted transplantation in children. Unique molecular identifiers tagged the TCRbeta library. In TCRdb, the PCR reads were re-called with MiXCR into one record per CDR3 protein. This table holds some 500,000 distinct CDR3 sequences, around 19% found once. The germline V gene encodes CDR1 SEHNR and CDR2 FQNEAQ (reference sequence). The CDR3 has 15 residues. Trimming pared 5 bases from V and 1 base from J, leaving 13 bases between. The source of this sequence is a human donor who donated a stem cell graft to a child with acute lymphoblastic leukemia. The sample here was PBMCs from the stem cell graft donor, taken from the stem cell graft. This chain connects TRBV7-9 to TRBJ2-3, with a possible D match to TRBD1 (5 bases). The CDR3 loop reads CASSTSDSGTDTQYF. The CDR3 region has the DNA TGTGCCAGCAGCACAAGCGACAGTGGCACAGATACGCAGTATTTT.